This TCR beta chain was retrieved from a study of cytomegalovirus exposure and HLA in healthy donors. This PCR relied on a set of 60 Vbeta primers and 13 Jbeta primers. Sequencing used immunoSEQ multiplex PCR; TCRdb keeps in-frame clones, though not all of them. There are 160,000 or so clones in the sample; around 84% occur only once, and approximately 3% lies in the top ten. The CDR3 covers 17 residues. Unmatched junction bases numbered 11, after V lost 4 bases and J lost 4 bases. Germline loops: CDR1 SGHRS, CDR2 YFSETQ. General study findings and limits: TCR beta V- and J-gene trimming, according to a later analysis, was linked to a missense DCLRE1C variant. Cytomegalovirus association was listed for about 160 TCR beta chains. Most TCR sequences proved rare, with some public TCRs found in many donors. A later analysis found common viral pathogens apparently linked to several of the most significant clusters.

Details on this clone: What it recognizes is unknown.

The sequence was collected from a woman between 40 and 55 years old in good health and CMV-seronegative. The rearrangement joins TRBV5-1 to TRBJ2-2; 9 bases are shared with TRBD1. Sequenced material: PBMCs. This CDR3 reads CASSHNPGQGTTGELFF. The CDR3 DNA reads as TGCGCCAGCAGCCACAACCCGGGACAGGGTACCACCGGGGAGCTGTTTTTT.